Listed here are 3 T cell receptor beta chains from one sample, sequenced in a study of response to subunit inactivated influenza vaccine. A single record per CDR3 protein comes from TCRdb applying MiXCR to the RT-PCR reads. The repertoire consists of more than 400,000 distinct CDR3 sequences, with approximately 6.9% occurring once and the leading ten covering less than 15%. The material was PBMCs from blood, obtained less than 25 months after vaccination. These receptor sequences come from a man in his fifties or sixties who received an inactivated influenza vaccine.

This clonotype was seen more than once but under ten times. V gene TRBV4-3 combines with J gene TRBJ2-2, with 7 positions matching TRBD2. The germline V gene has CDR1 LGHNA and CDR2 YSLEER. Germline trimming cut 3 bases from V and 4 bases from J; bases unmatched to any gene: 5. This CDR3 contains 15 residues. CDR3 residues: CASSHASGSTGELFF. In nucleotides, the CDR3 is TGCGCCAGCAGCCACGCTAGCGGCAGCACCGGGGAGCTGTTTTTT.

This clonotype was observed a handful of times. J is TRBJ2-7 and V is TRBV4-3, with 9 bases that match TRBD2. The length of the CDR3 is 15 residues. CDR1 and CDR2 (germline): LGHNA, YSLEER. Trimming at V came to 1 base and at J to 3 bases, leaving 4 bases not matched to a gene. Here the CDR3 reads CASSQALAGVYEQYF. CDR3 nucleotide sequence: TGCGCCAGCAGCCAAGCGTTAGCGGGGGTCTACGAGCAGTACTTC.

This clonotype was seen many times. The rearrangement links TRBV2 to TRBJ2-3; the match to TRBD1 covers 8 bases. The CDR3 is made up of 15 amino acids. Trimming at V came to 6 bases and at J to 3 bases, leaving 8 bases not matched to a gene. CDR1 and CDR2 (germline): SNHLY, FYNNEI. The CDR3 DNA is TGTGCCAGCAGCGCAGGGGGCTACAGGACAGATACGCAGTATTTT. Protein sequence: CASSAGGYRTDTQYF.